The present T cell receptor (beta chain) was sequenced within a study of blood T cell repertoires in COVID-19 (dated by TCRdb to 2019 to 2021). Notes on the research overall: Collaborator samples came from the United States, Italy and Spain and covered acute and convalescent phases of COVID-19. The material from the prospective study consisted of cDNA or gDNA derived from T cells, B-cell-depleted T cells, or PBMCs. The dataset comprised deeply sampled blood TCRbeta repertoires from subjects exposed to, actively infected with, or recovered from COVID-19. A freely available public database, intended as a resource for researchers studying the immune response to SARS-CoV-2, is where the repertoires were released. The samples were drawn from the first 160 participants of the ongoing ImmuneRACE study and from 1,254 subjects provided by 6 global collaborators. Sample metadata almost always included a de-identified subject ID, COVID-19 status, age in years and sex. HLA class I and class II types, where available, came from metadata supplied by the sample provider rather than from assay-based typing. Paper-wide results and their limitations: How much clinical and demographic metadata was included differed by source and by participant, and the metadata was provided uncurated.

The CDR3 spans 15 residues, from the cysteine through the phenylalanine. Only the CDR3 part of the read is kept: 45 bases, read in frame from the first base. The germline V gene (reference sequence) yields GTSNPN for CDR1 and SVGIG for CDR2. Trimming accounts for 8 bases at V and 8 bases at J, while the number of junction bases matched to no gene is 13. TCRbeta CDR3 regions were amplified from genomic DNA using the immunoSEQ Assay, a bias-controlled multiplex PCR. On the authors' methods: The number of nucleated cells in each sample was estimated by amplification of reference gene primers within the assay. Sequence reads were collapsed and filtered to measure the absolute abundance of every unique TCRbeta CDR3 rearrangement. For each sample, productive Simpson clonality was calculated as the square root of Simpson's diversity index across productive rearrangements. Not all clones reach the TCRdb copy of this immuneACCESS table, which keeps in-frame sequences only. Checked studies attribute under half of the gap to unresolved V genes and leave the rest unexplained. Clonal size and the V and J genes are those of that table, whereas D and trimming came from the DNA. This sample is represented by around 270,000 clones; more than 85% of them were singletons. The top ten hold roughly 5.1% of the sample.

In regard to this clone: The antigen it recognizes is unknown. Per-base qualities were not stored, and no clone one base away is much larger.

Whole blood was collected in K2EDTA tubes by collaborating institutions according to the institutions' own protocols. For TCRbeta analysis, collaborator samples were shipped as frozen whole blood, as isolated PBMCs, or as DNA extracted from either sample type. The rearrangement joined TRBV30 to TRBJ2-1; TRBD2 fits 12 bases in the junction. Sequencing was carried out using peripheral blood. This TCR came from a man between 35 and 55 years old with acute or convalescent COVID-19. The base sequence is TGTGCCCGGGACGGCTCTAGCGGGGGGGCTGATGAGCAGTTCTTC. Its protein reads: CARDGSSGGADEQFF.